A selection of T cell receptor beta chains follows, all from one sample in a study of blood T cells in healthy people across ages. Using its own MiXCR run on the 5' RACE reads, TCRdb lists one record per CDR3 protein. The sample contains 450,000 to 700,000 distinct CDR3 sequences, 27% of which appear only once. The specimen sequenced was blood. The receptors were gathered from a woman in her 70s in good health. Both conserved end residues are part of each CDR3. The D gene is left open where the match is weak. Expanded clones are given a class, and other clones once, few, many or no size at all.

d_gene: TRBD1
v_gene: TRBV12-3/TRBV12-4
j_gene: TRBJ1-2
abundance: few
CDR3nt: TGTGCCAGCAGTTTGGGACAGGCCATACCCTATGGCTACACCTTC
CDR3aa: CASSLGQAIPYGYTF

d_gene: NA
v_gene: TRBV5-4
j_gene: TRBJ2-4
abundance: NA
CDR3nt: TGTGCCAGCAGCTCGGACTACTCTCTGGAGTACTTC
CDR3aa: CASSSDYSLEYF

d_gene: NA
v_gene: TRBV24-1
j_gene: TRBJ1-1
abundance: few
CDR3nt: TGTGCCACCGATCGGGGAGCGGGGACTGAAGCTTTCTTT
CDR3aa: CATDRGAGTEAFF

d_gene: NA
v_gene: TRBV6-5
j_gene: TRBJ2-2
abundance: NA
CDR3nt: TGTGCCAGCAGTTCTCCGAGAGTCGCGAACACCGGGGAGCTGTTTTTT
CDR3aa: CASSSPRVANTGELFF

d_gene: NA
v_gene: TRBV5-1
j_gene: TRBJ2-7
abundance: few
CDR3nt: TGCGCCAGCAGCTTGGGGCTAGCTAGCTCCTACGAGCAGTACTTC
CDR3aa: CASSLGLASSYEQYF

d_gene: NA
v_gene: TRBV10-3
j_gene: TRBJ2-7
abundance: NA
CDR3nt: TGTGCCATCAGTGCACAGAGGGAGCAGTACTTC
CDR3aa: CAISAQREQYF

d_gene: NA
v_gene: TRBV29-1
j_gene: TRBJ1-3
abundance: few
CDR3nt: TGCAGCGTTGGGGACTCTGGAAACACCATATATTTT
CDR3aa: CSVGDSGNTIYF

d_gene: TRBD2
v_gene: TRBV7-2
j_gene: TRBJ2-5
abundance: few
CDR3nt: TGTGCCAGCAGCCCCAGATATAGCGGGGGCACACAGGGGTACTTC
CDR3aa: CASSPRYSGGTQGYF

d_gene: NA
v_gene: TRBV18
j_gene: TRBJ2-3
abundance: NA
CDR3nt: TGTGCCAGCTCACCAGTATCAGATACGCAGTATTTT
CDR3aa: CASSPVSDTQYF

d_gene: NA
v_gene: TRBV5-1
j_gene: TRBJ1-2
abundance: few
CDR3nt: TGCGCCAGCAGCTCCACCGGGACCCGAGGCTACACCTTC
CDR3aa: CASSSTGTRGYTF

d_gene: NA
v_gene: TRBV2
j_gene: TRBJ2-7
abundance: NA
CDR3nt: TGTGCCAGCAGTGAGCTAGAAGCCTACGAGCAGTACTTC
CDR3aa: CASSELEAYEQYF

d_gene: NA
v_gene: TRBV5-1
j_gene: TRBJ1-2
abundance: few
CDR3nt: TGCGCCAGCAGCTTGGTAGGAACTAACTATGGCTACACCTTC
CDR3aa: CASSLVGTNYGYTF

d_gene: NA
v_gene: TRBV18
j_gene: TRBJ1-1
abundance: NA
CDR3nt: TGTGCCAGCTCACTGAATGGTGCAGAGAACACTGAAGCTTTCTTT
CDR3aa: CASSLNGAENTEAFF

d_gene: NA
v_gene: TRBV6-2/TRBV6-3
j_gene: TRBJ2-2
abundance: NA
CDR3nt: TGTGCCAGCAGCTGGATGGGCACCGGGGAGCTGTTTTTT
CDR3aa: CASSWMGTGELFF

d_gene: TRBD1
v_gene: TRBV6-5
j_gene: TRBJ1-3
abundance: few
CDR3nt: TGTGCCAGCAGTTCGGGACAGTTTGGAAACACCATATATTTT
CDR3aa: CASSSGQFGNTIYF

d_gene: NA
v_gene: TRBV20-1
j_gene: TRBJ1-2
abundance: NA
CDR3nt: TGCAGTGCCGCGAGATTCAATTCCAACTATGGCTACACCTTC
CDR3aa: CSAARFNSNYGYTF

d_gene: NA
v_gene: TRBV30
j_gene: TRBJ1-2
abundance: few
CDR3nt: TGTGCCTGGAGGGGCCTACCCTATGGCTACACCTTC
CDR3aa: CAWRGLPYGYTF

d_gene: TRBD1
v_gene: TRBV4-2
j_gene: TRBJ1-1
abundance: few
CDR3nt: TGTGCCAGCAGTCCCGACAGGGATGACACTGAAGCTTTCTTT
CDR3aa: CASSPDRDDTEAFF

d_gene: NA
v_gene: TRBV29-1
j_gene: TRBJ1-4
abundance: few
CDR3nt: TGCAGCGTTGAATGGGGAGGAAATGAAAAACTGTTTTTT
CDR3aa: CSVEWGGNEKLFF

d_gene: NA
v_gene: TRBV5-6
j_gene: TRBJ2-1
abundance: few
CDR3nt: TGTGCCAGCAGCTTGGTCATCAGGATAGACGATGAGCAGTTCTTC
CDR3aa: CASSLVIRIDDEQFF

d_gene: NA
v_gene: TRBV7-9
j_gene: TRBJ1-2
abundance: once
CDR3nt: TGTGCCAGCAGCCATGCCCAGGATGGGTTGGACTATGGCTACACCTTC
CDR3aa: CASSHAQDGLDYGYTF

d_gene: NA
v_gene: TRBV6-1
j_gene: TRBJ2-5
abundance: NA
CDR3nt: TGTGCCAGCAGTGAAGCCCCGCCGACCCAGTACTTC
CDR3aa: CASSEAPPTQYF

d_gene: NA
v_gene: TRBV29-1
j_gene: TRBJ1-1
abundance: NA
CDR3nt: TGCAGCGTGGCAGCGAACACTGAAGCTTTCTTT
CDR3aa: CSVAANTEAFF

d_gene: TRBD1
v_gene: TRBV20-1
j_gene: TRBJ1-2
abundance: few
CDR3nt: TGCAGTGCTAGAAGGACAGGGGGCGTTTATGGCTACACCTTC
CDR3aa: CSARRTGGVYGYTF

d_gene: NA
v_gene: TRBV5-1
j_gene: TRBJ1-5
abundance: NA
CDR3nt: TGCGCCAGCAGCTTCGCCTCCAATCAGCCCCAGCATTTT
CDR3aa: CASSFASNQPQHF

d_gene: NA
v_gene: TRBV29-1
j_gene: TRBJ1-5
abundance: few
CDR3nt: TGCAGCGTGAGAGATCAGAATCAGCCCCAGCATTTT
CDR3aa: CSVRDQNQPQHF

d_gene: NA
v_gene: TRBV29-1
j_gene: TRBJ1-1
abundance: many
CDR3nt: TGCATCGTAGGAACATGGCCTCTGACTGAGGCTTTCTTT
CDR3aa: CIVGTWPLTEAFF

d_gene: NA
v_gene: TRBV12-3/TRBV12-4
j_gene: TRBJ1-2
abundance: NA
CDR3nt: TGTGCCAGCAGTTTATCCGTCTATGGCTACACCTTC
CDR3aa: CASSLSVYGYTF

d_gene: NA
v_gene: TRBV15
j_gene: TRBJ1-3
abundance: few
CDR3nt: TGTGCCACCAGCAGGGGGATTTCTGGAAACACCATATATTTT
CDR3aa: CATSRGISGNTIYF

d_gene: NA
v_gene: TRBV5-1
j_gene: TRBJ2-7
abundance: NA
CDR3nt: TGCGCCAGCGGTATAGACAGGATGGAGCAGTACTTC
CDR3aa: CASGIDRMEQYF

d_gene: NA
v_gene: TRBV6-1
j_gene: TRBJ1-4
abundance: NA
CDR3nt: TGTGCCAGCCGTGAACGACCCTCAACTAATGAAAAACTGTTTTTT
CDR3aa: CASRERPSTNEKLFF

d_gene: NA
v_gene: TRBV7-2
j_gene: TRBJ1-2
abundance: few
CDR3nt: TGTGCCAGCAGCTTATTAAGCTATGGCTACACCTTC
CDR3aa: CASSLLSYGYTF

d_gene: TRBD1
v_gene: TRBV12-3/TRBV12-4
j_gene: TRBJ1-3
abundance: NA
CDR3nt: TGTGCCAGCAGACCCACAGGGGGTCCTGGAAACACCATATATTTT
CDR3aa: CASRPTGGPGNTIYF

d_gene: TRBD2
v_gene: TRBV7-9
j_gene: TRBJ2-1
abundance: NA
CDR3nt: TGTGCCAGCAGCTTAGCGAATAGGGTAAAACTAGCGAAATCGAATGAGCAGTTCTTC
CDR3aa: CASSLANRVKLAKSNEQFF

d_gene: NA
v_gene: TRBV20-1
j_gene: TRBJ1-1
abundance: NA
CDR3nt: TGCAGTGCTAGCCCCGAGAACACTGAAGCTTTCTTT
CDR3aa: CSASPENTEAFF

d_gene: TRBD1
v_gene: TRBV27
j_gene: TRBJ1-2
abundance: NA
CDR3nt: TGTGCCAGCAGTTCACTGACAGGGGGTGGCTACACCTTC
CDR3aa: CASSSLTGGGYTF

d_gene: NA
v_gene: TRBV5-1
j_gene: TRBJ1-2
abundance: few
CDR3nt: TGCGCCAGCAGCTTGTATTCAAGTGGCTACACCTTC
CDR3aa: CASSLYSSGYTF

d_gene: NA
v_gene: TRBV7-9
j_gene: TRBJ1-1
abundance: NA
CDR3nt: TGTGCCAGCAGCCCTTTACCGGAGAGGAACACTGAAGCTTTCTTT
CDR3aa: CASSPLPERNTEAFF

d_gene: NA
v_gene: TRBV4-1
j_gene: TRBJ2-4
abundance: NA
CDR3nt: TGCGCCAGCAGCCAATTAGTACAGGTTGGACGAAACATTCAGTACTTC
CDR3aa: CASSQLVQVGRNIQYF

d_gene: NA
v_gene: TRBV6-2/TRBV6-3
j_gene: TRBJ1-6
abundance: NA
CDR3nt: TGTGCCAGCAATGGGGCTCCGTGGGGATCACCCCTCCACTTT
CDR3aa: CASNGAPWGSPLHF

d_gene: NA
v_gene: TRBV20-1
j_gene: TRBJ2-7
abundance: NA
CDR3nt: TGCAGTGCTAGAGCCCAGGGGAAGGCTGACGAGCAGTACTTC
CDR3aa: CSARAQGKADEQYF